This TCR beta chain was found in a study of low-dose radiotherapy and immunotherapy resistance in tumors. Looked up from germline, CDR1 is MGHRA and CDR2 is YSYEKL. J was trimmed by 5 bases and V by 0 bases; bases with no gene match: 14. There are 18 residues in the CDR3. This clonotype was seen more than once but under ten times. Possible read error: a much larger clone is one base away. Alpha and beta chains were covered, as first-strand cDNA relied on TRAV- and TRBV-specific primers. The authors amplified TCRs for 20 to 25 PCR cycles with a constant-region primer and a V-primer adapter. MiXCR, applied by TCRdb to the reads, yields one record per CDR3 protein. The sample has about 82,000 distinct CDR3 sequences; approximately 17% are singletons. Time point indicated: before trial treatment.

The chain joins TRBV4-1 to TRBJ2-7, with TRBD1 matching over 9 bases. The sequence derives from a male donor with prostate cancer. The source material was PBMCs, sampled before treatment. CDR3 sequence reads: CASSQDLPEQGANHEQYF. CDR3 sequence (DNA): TGCGCCAGCAGCCAAGATTTGCCGGAACAGGGGGCGAACCACGAGCAGTACTTC.